Presented here are 28 T cell receptor beta chains from one specimen sequenced in a study of blood T cell repertoires in COVID-19. Method: immunoSEQ multiplex PCR; TCRdb's copy keeps in-frame clones and lacks some. The repertoire holds some 200,000 clones, with 80% to 85% as singletons. Sequencing used peripheral blood. These TCRs come from a human donor with acute or convalescent COVID-19. The donor label of this sample is uncertain.

The chain recombines TRBV7-2 with TRBJ2-1; 8 bases agree with TRBD1. J gave up 6 bases and V 5 bases, and 12 bases lay outside the gene matches. CDR3 length: 16 residues. Looked up from germline, CDR1 is SGHTA and CDR2 is FQGNSA. Here the CDR3 reads CASSPAGYRGSNEQFF. In DNA form, the CDR3 reads TGTGCCAGCAGCCCCGCGGGGTACAGGGGGTCCAATGAGCAGTTCTTC.

The V and J genes are TRBV6-5 and TRBJ1-5, with a possible D match to TRBD1 (5 bases). V gave up 5 bases and J gave up 0 bases, with 8 bases separating them. This CDR3 is built from 14 residues. CDR1 is MNHEY, CDR2 SVGAGI, per germline. Here the CDR3 DNA reads TGTGCCAGCAGTCGACAGTATAGCAATCAGCCCCAGCATTTT. Residues: CASSRQYSNQPQHF.

The chain uses TRBV5-1 and TRBJ1-4; the match to TRBD1 covers 7 bases. Germline V gene lookup returns CDR1 SGHRS and CDR2 YFSETQ. The length of the CDR3 is 14 residues. The V gene end was trimmed by 2 bases and the J gene end by 3 bases; junction bases not matched to a gene: 1. The CDR3, as DNA: TGCGCCAGCAGCTTCCAGGGGGCTAATGAAAAACTGTTTTTT. Translated: CASSFQGANEKLFF.

V gene TRBV19 combines with J gene TRBJ1-2; 7 positions match TRBD1. V was pared by 4 bases and J by 4 bases, with 6 bases of the junction left unmatched. Looked up from germline, CDR1 is LNHDA and CDR2 is SQIVND (reference sequence). The CDR3 runs 14 residues. CDR3 DNA: TGTGCCAGTAGTAAAGGACAGGCCTTCTATGGCTACACCTTC. Amino acid sequence: CASSKGQAFYGYTF.

This chain joins TRBV12-3 or TRBV12-4 and TRBJ1-1; unclear D gene. Trimming removed 5 bases from V and 8 bases from J, with 12 bases in between. This CDR3 comprises 12 residues. The CDR3 DNA reads as TGTGCCAGCAGTGCCGACCGCGGAGAAGCTTTCTTT. Amino acid sequence: CASSADRGEAFF.

This clone came up once. The rearrangement links TRBV5-8 to TRBJ1-2; 8 bases fit TRBD1. J gave up 8 bases and V 2 bases, and 5 bases lay outside the gene matches. The CDR3 has 13 amino acids. Germline V gene sequence: CDR1 SGHTS, CDR2 YDEGEE. This CDR3 is CASSFRGQGGYTF. DNA of the CDR3: TGTGCCAGCAGCTTCAGGGGGCAAGGAGGCTACACCTTC.

This chain joins TRBV19 and TRBJ2-1; 14 bases fit TRBD2. After removal of 10 bases from V and 4 bases from J, the junction contained 9 bases not matched to a gene. The CDR3 runs to 16 residues. From germline, CDR1 is LNHDA and CDR2 SQIVND (reference sequence). The chain's CDR3 is CATKTSGRVVYNEQFF. The CDR3 nucleotides are TGTGCCACTAAGACTAGCGGGAGGGTAGTATACAATGAGCAGTTCTTC.

The rearrangement joins TRBV6-5 to TRBJ1-1; weak D call: TRBD1 (5 bases). Germline CDR1 is MNHEY and CDR2 is SVGAGI. Trimming stripped 6 bases from V and 1 base from J, with 12 bases between. CDR3 size: 14 residues. CDR3 loop: CASRGPLGNTEAFF. Written as DNA, the CDR3 is TGTGCCAGCAGGGGGCCCCTGGGGAACACTGAAGCTTTCTTT.

The chain uses TRBV5-1 and TRBJ1-2; D remains unclear. V was clipped by 4 bases and J by 4 bases, with 14 bases between them. The CDR3 is 14 residues long. Germline assignment: CDR1 SGHRS and CDR2 YFSETQ. As DNA, the CDR3 is TGCGCCAGCAGCCCCCGACAAAGCTCCTATGGCTACACCTTC. Amino acid sequence: CASSPRQSSYGYTF.

V usage is TRBV2 and J usage is TRBJ1-2; the D gene is possibly TRBD1 (6 bases). V was shortened by 5 bases and J by 7 bases, with 14 bases between the two germline ends. From germline, CDR1 is SNHLY and CDR2 FYNNEI. This CDR3 has 13 amino acids. The CDR3 loop is CASSYTGFSGYTF. The CDR3 DNA sequence: TGTGCCAGCAGTTATACAGGGTTCAGTGGCTACACCTTC.

The V and J genes are TRBV19 and TRBJ2-5; 13 positions match TRBD2. V dropped 4 bases and J dropped 1; count of bases not matched to a gene: 3. This CDR3 has 16 amino acids. CDR1 and CDR2 (germline): LNHDA, SQIVND (reference sequence). CDR3 sequence (DNA): TGTGCCAGTAGTAGTAGGACTAGCGGGGGCCAAGAGACCCAGTACTTC. It codes for CASSSRTSGGQETQYF.

The J gene is TRBJ2-3, the V gene TRBV2, with 8 bases that match TRBD1. The V and J ends lost 3 bases and 0 bases, in that order; junction bases with no gene match: 8. The CDR3 runs 17 residues. CDR1 is SNHLY, CDR2 FYNNEI, per germline. The chain's CDR3 is CASSDLTGVGSTDTQYF. CDR3 coding DNA: TGTGCCAGCAGTGACCTGACAGGGGTGGGGAGCACAGATACGCAGTATTTT.

The V and J genes are TRBV28 and TRBJ2-7; a possible D gene is TRBD2 (6 bases). CDR1 is MDHEN and CDR2 is SYDVKM in the germline V gene. CDR3 length: 13 residues. V was pared by 7 bases and J by 2 bases, with 12 bases between. The CDR3 is CASTSGGTYEQYF. In DNA, the CDR3 is TGTGCCAGCACCTCCGGGGGAACCTACGAGCAGTACTTC.

V usage is TRBV18 and J usage is TRBJ1-1, with 7 bases aligning to TRBD1. The V segment lost 6 bases and the J segment 0 bases; nucleotides outside the gene matches: 4. CDR3 length equals 14 residues. CDR1 is KGHSH and CDR2 is LQKENI in the germline V gene. CDR3 sequence: CASSRTGVNTEAFF. The CDR3 DNA reads as TGTGCCAGCTCTCGTACAGGGGTGAACACTGAAGCTTTCTTT.

This clone was observed a handful of times. This chain uses TRBV3-1 (or the pseudogene TRBV3-2) with TRBJ2-5; tentatively, D is TRBD1 (6 bases). Germline V gene lookup returns CDR1 LGHDT and CDR2 YNNKEL (reference sequence). V lost 3 bases, J lost 1 base, and 12 bases lay in between. The CDR3 length is 15 residues. DNA for the CDR3: TGTGCCAGCAGCCAGAAGGGACACATCCAAGAGACCCAGTACTTC. It is translated as CASSQKGHIQETQYF.

The chain combines TRBV28 with TRBJ1-5, with 7 positions matching TRBD1. With 5 bases clipped from V and 2 bases from J, the junction kept 6 bases outside the gene matches. Germline CDR1 and CDR2: MDHEN and SYDVKM. The CDR3 sequence is 15 residues long. The CDR3 coding sequence is TGTGCCAGCAGTCGAATAACAGGGGGCAATCAGCCCCAGCATTTT. It specifies CASSRITGGNQPQHF.

The rearrangement links TRBV3-1 (or the pseudogene TRBV3-2) to TRBJ2-1; the D gene is possibly TRBD2 (6 bases). Germline V gene data show CDR1 as LGHDT and CDR2 as YNNKEL (reference sequence). The CDR3 contains 12 residues. Trimming pared 5 bases from V and 9 bases from J, leaving 11 bases between. The CDR3: CASSGQRAEQFF. The CDR3 coding sequence is TGTGCCAGCAGCGGCCAGCGGGCTGAGCAGTTCTTC.

By share, this clone counts as large. The CDR3 protein is CASSSTGSTDTQYF. In DNA form, the CDR3 reads TGTGCCAGCAGCTCGACAGGGTCGACAGATACGCAGTATTTT. V is TRBV7-2 and J is TRBJ2-3; TRBD1 matches 7 bases. Germline CDR1 is SGHTA and CDR2 is FQGNSA. Trimming at V came to 4 bases and at J to 3 bases, leaving 4 bases not matched to a gene. The CDR3 extends over 14 amino acids.

V usage is TRBV27 and J usage is TRBJ2-2; 10 nucleotides match TRBD2. CDR1 is MNHEY and CDR2 is SMNVEV in the germline V gene (reference sequence). The CDR3 covers 16 residues. The junction had 5 bases not matched to a gene; V was cut back by 5 bases and J by 2 bases. This CDR3 reads CASSRTSGKNTGELFF. The DNA for the CDR3 is TGTGCCAGCAGTCGGACTAGCGGAAAAAACACCGGGGAGCTGTTTTTT.

The chain couples TRBV10-3 to TRBJ2-2; D is perhaps TRBD2 (7 bases). In germline, CDR1 is ENHRY, CDR2 SYGVKD. The CDR3 totals 15 residues. Trimming took off 2 bases at V and 7 bases at J, with 14 bases between the two ends. The CDR3 bases are TGTGCCATCAGTGAGATTCGGGGGGCAAACGGGGAGCTGTTTTTT. Translated, it gives CAISEIRGANGELFF.

In its sample, this clone was seen once. The rearrangement joins TRBV2 to TRBJ1-2; 9 positions match TRBD1. Per germline, CDR1 SNHLY and CDR2 FYNNEI. The junction had 5 bases not matched to a gene; V was cut back by 6 bases and J by 0 bases. The CDR3 has 15 amino acids. CDR3 region: CASRDRGYSNYGYTF. CDR3 nucleotide sequence: TGTGCCAGCAGGGACAGGGGATATTCTAACTATGGCTACACCTTC. The complete variable domain, with remaining parts taken from reference TRBV2 and TRBJ1-2, reads EPEVTQTPSHQVTQMGQEVILRCVPISNHLYFYWYRQILGQKVEFLVSFYNNEISEKSEIFDDQFSVERPDGSNFTLKIRSTKLEDSAMYFCASRDRGYSNYGYTFGSGTRLTVV.

This clone was counted between two and nine times. V is TRBV7-9 and J is TRBJ1-5, with a tentative D call TRBD1 (5 bases). The V gene's germline CDR1 is SEHNR and CDR2 FQNEAQ (reference sequence). This CDR3 is 13 amino acids long. V was trimmed by 0 bases and J by 7 bases, leaving 7 bases between them. DNA of the CDR3: TGTGCCAGCAGCTTAGCTGACAGCCAGCCCCAGCATTTT. The encoded protein is CASSLADSQPQHF.

This clone was found a few times. The chain uses TRBV9 and TRBJ1-2; a possible D gene is TRBD1 (6 bases). The germline V gene encodes CDR1 SGDLS and CDR2 YYNGEE. This CDR3 contains 12 residues. Trimming cost V 4 bases and J 3 bases, with 7 bases left between them. The chain's CDR3 is CASSYRDYGYTF. CDR3 bases: TGTGCCAGCAGCTACAGGGACTATGGCTACACCTTC. Full variable domain (remainder filled in from reference TRBV9 and TRBJ1-2): DSGVTQTPKHLITATGQRVTLRCSPRSGDLSVYWYQQSLDQGLQFLIQYYNGEERAKGNILERFSAQQFPDLHSELNLSSLELGDSALYFCASSYRDYGYTFGSGTRLTVV.

This chain uses TRBV5-1 with TRBJ2-1, with 10 nucleotides matching TRBD1. The CDR3 spans 16 residues. The trim removed 1 base at V and 8 bases at J, leaving 9 bases unmatched. CDR1 and CDR2 from the germline V gene are SGHRS and YFSETQ. The CDR3 DNA sequence: TGCGCCAGCAGCTTGATGTCTCGACAGGGGGCCTATGAGCAGTTCTTC. Protein: CASSLMSRQGAYEQFF.

The chain links TRBV7-6 to TRBJ1-1, with 9 bases fitting TRBD1. This CDR3 contains 16 residues. V lost 5 bases, J lost 3 bases, and 10 bases stayed unmatched. The V gene's germline CDR1 is SGHVS and CDR2 FNYEAQ. CDR3 DNA: TGTGCCAGCAGCCCTCGGACAGGGGCCGGGGACACTGAAGCTTTCTTT. Translation gives CASSPRTGAGDTEAFF.

The CDR3 coding sequence is TGCGCCAGCAGCCCGGGTTTGGTTCCTCGGGACTATGGCTACACCTTC. Translation: CASSPGLVPRDYGYTF. This chain links TRBV4-1 with TRBJ1-2; D is unresolved. With 4 bases removed from V and 3 bases from J, the gap between germline ends came to 18 bases. The CDR3 is made up of 16 amino acids. From germline, CDR1 is MGHRA and CDR2 YSYEKL.

The chain is built from TRBV5-1 and TRBJ2-3; 7 bases are shared with TRBD2. The germline gives CDR1 SGHRS, CDR2 YFSETQ. CDR3 size: 14 residues. V dropped 1 base and J dropped 1; count of bases not matched to a gene: 0. The CDR3 is CASSLTSGTDTQYF. CDR3 nucleotides: TGCGCCAGCAGCTTGACTAGCGGCACAGATACGCAGTATTTT.

V usage is TRBV6-5 and J usage is TRBJ2-7; D is unresolved. This CDR3 is 14 amino acids long. Trimming shortened V by 5 bases and J by 6 bases, and 17 bases separated the two germline ends. Germline V gene data show CDR1 as MNHEY and CDR2 as SVGAGI. The CDR3 region is CASSPSYEAREQYF. The CDR3 DNA reads as TGTGCCAGCAGTCCTTCTTACGAAGCCCGCGAGCAGTACTTC.